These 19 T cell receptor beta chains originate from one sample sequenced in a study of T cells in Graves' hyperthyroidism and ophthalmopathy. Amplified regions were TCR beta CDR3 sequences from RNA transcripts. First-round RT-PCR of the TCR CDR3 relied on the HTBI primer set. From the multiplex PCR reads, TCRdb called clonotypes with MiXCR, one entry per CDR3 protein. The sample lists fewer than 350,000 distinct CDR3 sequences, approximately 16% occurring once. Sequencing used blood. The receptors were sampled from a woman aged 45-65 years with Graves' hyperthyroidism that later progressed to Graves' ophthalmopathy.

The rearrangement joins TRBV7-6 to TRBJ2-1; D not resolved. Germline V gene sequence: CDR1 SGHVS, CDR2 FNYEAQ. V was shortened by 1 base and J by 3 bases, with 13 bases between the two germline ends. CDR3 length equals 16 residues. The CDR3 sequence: CASSLVVPTGYNEQFF. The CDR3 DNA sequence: TGTGCCAGCAGCTTAGTTGTTCCTACGGGCTACAATGAGCAGTTCTTC.

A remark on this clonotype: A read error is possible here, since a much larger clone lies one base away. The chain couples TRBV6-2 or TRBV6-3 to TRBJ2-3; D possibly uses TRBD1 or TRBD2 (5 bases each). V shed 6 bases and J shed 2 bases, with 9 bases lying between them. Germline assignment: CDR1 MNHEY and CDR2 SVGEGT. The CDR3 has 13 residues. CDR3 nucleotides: TGTGCCAGCAGCCAAGGGACCACAGATACGCAGTATTTT. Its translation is CASSQGTTDTQYF.

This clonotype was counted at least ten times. CDR3 loop: CASSDSEQPQHF. CDR3 bases: TGTGCCAGCAGTGATTCCGAACAGCCCCAGCATTTT. This chain joins TRBV2 and TRBJ1-5; D uncertain. Germline CDR1 reads SNHLY; CDR2 reads FYNNEI. V lost 3 bases and J lost 7, with 7 bases in between. This CDR3 is 12 amino acids long.

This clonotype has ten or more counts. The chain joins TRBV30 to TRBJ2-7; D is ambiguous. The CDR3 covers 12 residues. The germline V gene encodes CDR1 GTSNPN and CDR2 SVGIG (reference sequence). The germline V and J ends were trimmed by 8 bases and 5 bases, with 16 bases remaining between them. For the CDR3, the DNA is TGTGCCGGGCAGTTCCGGATCGACGAGCAGTACTTC. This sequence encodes CAGQFRIDEQYF.

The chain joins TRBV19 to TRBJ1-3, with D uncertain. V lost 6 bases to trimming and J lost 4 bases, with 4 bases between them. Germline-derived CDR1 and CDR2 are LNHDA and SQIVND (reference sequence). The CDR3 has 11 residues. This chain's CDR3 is CASRSGNTIYF. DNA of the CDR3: TGTGCCAGTAGGTCAGGAAACACCATATATTTT.

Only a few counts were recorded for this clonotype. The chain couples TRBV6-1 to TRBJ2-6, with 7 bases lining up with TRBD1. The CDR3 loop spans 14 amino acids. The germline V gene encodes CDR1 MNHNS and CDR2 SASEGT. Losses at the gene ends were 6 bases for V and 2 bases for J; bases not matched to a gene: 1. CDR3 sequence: CASRTGAGANVLTF. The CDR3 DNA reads TGTGCCAGCAGAACAGGGGCTGGGGCCAACGTCCTGACTTTC.

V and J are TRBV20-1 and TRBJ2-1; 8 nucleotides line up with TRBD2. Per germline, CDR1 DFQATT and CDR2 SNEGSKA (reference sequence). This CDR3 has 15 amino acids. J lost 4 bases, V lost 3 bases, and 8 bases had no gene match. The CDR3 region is CSASPGGEVYNEQFF. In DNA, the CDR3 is TGCAGTGCTAGTCCGGGGGGGGAGGTATACAATGAGCAGTTCTTC.

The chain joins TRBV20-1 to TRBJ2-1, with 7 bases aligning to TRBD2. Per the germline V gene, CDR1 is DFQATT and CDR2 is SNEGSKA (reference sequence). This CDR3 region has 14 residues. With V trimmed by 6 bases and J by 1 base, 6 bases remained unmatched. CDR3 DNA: TGCAGTGCCCCCTGGCGGGGGTCCTACAATGAGCAGTTCTTC. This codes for CSAPWRGSYNEQFF.

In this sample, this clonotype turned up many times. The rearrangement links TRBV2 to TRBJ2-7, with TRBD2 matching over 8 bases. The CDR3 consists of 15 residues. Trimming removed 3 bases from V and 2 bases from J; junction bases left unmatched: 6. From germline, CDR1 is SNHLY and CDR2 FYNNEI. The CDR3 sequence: CASSESSGQPYEQYF. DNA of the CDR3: TGTGCCAGCAGTGAGTCTAGCGGGCAACCCTACGAGCAGTACTTC.

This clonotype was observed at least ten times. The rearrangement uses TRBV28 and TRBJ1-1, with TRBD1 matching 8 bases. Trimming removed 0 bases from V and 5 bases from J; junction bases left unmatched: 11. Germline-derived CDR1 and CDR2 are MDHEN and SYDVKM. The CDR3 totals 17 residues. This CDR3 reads CASSLWKLGRGLTEAFF. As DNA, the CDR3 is TGTGCCAGCAGTTTATGGAAGTTGGGCAGGGGGCTAACTGAAGCTTTCTTT.

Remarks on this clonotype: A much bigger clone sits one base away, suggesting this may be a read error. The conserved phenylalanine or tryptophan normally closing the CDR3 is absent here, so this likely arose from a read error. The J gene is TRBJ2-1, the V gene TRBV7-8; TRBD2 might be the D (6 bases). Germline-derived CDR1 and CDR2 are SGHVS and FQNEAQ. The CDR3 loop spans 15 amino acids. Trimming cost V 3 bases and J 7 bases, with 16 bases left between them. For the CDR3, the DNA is TGTGCCAGCAGCTTTGGGGCGGGACTGGCAAATGAGCAGTTCTTA. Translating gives CASSFGAGLANEQFL.

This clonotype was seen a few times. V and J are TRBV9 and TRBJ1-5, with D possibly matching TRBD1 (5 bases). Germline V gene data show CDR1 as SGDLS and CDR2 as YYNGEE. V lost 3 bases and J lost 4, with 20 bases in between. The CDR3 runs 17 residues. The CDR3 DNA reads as TGTGCCAGCAGCGAGGGAGGTGGGGCAGCCTATAATCAGCCCCAGCATTTT. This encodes CASSEGGGAAYNQPQHF.

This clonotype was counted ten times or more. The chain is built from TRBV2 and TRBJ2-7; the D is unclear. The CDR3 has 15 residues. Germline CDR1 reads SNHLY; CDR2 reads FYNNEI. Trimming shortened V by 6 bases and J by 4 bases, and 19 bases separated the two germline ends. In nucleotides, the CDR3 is TGTGCCAGCAGCGATCTAGGCGCGGCAACTTACGAGCAGTACTTC. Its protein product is CASSDLGAATYEQYF.

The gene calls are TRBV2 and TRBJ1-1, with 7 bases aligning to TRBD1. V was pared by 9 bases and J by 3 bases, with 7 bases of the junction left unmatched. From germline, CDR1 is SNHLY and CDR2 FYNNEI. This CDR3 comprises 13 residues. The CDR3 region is CARRRDSDTEAFF. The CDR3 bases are TGTGCCAGACGCCGGGACAGTGACACTGAAGCTTTCTTT.

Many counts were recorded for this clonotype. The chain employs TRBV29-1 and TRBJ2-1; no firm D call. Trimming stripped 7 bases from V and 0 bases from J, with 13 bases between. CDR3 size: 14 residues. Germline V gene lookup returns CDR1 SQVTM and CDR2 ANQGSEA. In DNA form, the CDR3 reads TGCAGCGACCAGCCACCGAGCTCCTACAATGAGCAGTTCTTC. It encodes CSDQPPSSYNEQFF.

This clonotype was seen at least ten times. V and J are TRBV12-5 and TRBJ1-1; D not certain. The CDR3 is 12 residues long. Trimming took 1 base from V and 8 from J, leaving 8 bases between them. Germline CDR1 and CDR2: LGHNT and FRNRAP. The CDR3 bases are TGTGCTAGTGGTTTGGATAGCGACGAAGCTTTCTTT. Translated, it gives CASGLDSDEAFF.

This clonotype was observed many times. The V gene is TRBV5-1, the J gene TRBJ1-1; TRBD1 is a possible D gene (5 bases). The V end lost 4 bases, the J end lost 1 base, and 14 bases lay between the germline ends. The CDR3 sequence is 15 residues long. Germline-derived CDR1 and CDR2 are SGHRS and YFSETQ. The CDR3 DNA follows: TGCGCCAGCAGCGCTTTATGGGACTGGAACACTGAAGCTTTCTTT. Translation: CASSALWDWNTEAFF.

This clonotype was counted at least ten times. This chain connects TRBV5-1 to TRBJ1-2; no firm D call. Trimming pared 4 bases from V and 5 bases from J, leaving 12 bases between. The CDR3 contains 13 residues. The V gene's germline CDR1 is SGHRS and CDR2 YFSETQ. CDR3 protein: CASSPDVGYGYTF. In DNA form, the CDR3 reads TGCGCCAGCAGCCCGGACGTGGGGTATGGCTACACCTTC.

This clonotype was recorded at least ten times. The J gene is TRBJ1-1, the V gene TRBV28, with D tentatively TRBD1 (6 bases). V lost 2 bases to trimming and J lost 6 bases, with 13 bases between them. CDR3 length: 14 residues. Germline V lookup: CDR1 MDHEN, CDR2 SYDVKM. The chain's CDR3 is CASSLTGLVAEAFF. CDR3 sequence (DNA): TGTGCCAGCAGTTTAACAGGGTTAGTCGCTGAAGCTTTCTTT.